There are a few counts of the clone carrying this T cell receptor beta chain. This sample is drawn from a study of T cells after yellow fever vaccination. Germline CDR1 LGHNA, CDR2 YSLEER. This CDR3 is built from 13 residues. The V and J ends lost 0 bases and 10 bases respectively, with 10 bases between them. MiXCR, run by TCRdb on the 5' RACE reads, gives a single entry per CDR3 protein. This sample has about 99,000 distinct CDR3 sequences, with roughly 5.8% found just once. This sequence joins TRBV4-3 and TRBJ1-5; no clear D gene. Specimen: CD8+ T cells sorted from PBMCs, collected 10 days after the yellow fever booster vaccination. The TCR was taken from a man between 18 and 35 years old who received the YFV17D yellow fever vaccine. CDR3 DNA sequence: TGCGCCAGCAGCCAAGATCGGCCCGGCCCCCAGCATTTT. It specifies CASSQDRPGPQHF.